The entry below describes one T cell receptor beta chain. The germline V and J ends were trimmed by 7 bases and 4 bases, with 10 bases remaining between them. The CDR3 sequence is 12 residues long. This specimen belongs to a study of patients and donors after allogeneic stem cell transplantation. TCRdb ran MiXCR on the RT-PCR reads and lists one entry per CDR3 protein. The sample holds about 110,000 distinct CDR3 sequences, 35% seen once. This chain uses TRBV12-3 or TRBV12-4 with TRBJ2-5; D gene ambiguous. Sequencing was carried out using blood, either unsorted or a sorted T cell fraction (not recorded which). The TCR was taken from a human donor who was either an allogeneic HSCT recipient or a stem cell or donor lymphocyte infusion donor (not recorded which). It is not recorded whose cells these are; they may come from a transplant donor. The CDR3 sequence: CASNKVGETQYF. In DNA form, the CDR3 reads TGTGCCAGCAATAAGGTGGGAGAGACCCAGTACTTC.